Listed below are T cell receptor beta chains from one sample, sequenced in a study of shared clonotypes between healthy human individuals. This table comes from immunoSEQ multiplex PCR, and its TCRdb copy is limited to in-frame clones, with some not included. The sample lists 470,000 or so clones, around 80% occurring once. Material for sequencing was PBMCs. These receptors all come from a woman aged 40 to 49 in good health. Some clones in this sample may be carry-over from other donors' samples. Each CDR3 is given with its conserved first and last residue. A D gene is named only where the DNA matches it firmly. For some rows the clone size is stated as once, few or many, or as a class when expanded; others skip it.

CDR3 protein: CASSPWAGEGYTF
CDR3 DNA: TGTGCCAGCAGCCCCTGGGCAGGGGAGGGCTACACCTTC
D gene: NA
CDR3 length: 13
J gene: TRBJ1-2
V gene: TRBV7-2
clone size: NA

CDR3 protein: CASSERTSGSYEQYF
CDR3 DNA: TGTGCCAGCAGTGAAAGGACTAGCGGGAGTTACGAGCAGTACTTC
D gene: TRBD2
CDR3 length: 15
J gene: TRBJ2-7
V gene: TRBV2
clone size: many

CDR3 protein: CAWSWRRTEAFF
CDR3 DNA: TGTGCCTGGAGTTGGCGTCGGACTGAAGCTTTCTTT
D gene: NA
CDR3 length: 12
J gene: TRBJ1-1
V gene: TRBV30
clone size: few

CDR3 protein: CASSEFRGENEKLFF
CDR3 DNA: TGTGCCAGCAGTGAGTTTCGGGGAGAAAATGAAAAACTGTTTTTT
D gene: NA
CDR3 length: 15
J gene: TRBJ1-4
V gene: TRBV2
clone size: NA

CDR3 protein: CATEDRGETQYF
CDR3 DNA: TGTGCCACCGAGGACAGGGGTGAGACCCAGTACTTC
D gene: TRBD1
CDR3 length: 12
J gene: TRBJ2-5
V gene: TRBV7-9
clone size: NA

CDR3 protein: CASSSGLAGATYEQYF
CDR3 DNA: TGTGCCAGCTCATCCGGACTAGCGGGCGCAACCTACGAGCAGTACTTC
D gene: TRBD2
CDR3 length: 16
J gene: TRBJ2-7
V gene: TRBV18
clone size: NA

CDR3 protein: CASSPQGQGTYGYTF
CDR3 DNA: TGTGCCAGCAGTCCCCAAGGACAGGGGACCTATGGCTACACCTTC
D gene: TRBD1
CDR3 length: 15
J gene: TRBJ1-2
V gene: TRBV28
clone size: NA

CDR3 protein: CASRTSGQETQYF
CDR3 DNA: TGTGCCAGTCGGACTAGCGGCCAAGAGACCCAGTACTTC
D gene: TRBD2
CDR3 length: 13
J gene: TRBJ2-5
V gene: TRBV28
clone size: NA

CDR3 protein: CASSPGVGTDTQYF
CDR3 DNA: TGTGCCAGCAGCCCTGGGGTTGGCACAGATACGCAGTATTTT
D gene: NA
CDR3 length: 14
J gene: TRBJ2-3
V gene: TRBV7-3
clone size: NA

CDR3 protein: CAWSVRDEQCF
CDR3 DNA: TGTGCCTGGAGTGTAAGGGACGAGCAGTGCTTC
D gene: NA
CDR3 length: 11
J gene: TRBJ2-7
V gene: TRBV30
clone size: NA

CDR3 protein: CASSLGQGVYEQYF
CDR3 DNA: TGTGCCAGCTCACTTGGACAGGGAGTGTACGAGCAGTACTTC
D gene: TRBD1
CDR3 length: 14
J gene: TRBJ2-7
V gene: TRBV18
clone size: NA